The entry that follows covers one T cell receptor (beta chain) sequence. Germline V gives CDR1 SQVTM, CDR2 ANQGSEA. Trimming took 3 bases from V and 6 from J; bases not matched to a gene: 7. This CDR3 has 13 amino acids. This sample was included in a study of blood T cell repertoires in COVID-19. Profiling relied on immunoSEQ multiplex PCR, and the TCRdb table lists in-frame clones only, not all of them. The sample yields 110,000 to 150,000 clones, around three quarters seen once. The rearrangement joins TRBV29-1 to TRBJ1-2; 7 bases are shared with TRBD1. The sequenced sample was peripheral blood. This receptor was identified in a man aged 50 to 59 with active or convalescent COVID-19. The CDR3, as DNA: TGCAGCGTTGAGAGGGGGCGAAGAAATGGCTACACCTTC. Encoded protein: CSVERGRRNGYTF.